This entry features one T cell receptor (beta chain) sequence. The data stem from a study of blood T cell repertoires in COVID-19. Study information: T cells, B-cell-depleted T cells, or PBMCs provided the cDNA or gDNA that served as material.

Original data processing: For nucleated cells, counts were estimated from reference gene primer amplification. Profiled with immunoSEQ multiplex PCR; TCRdb holds only in-frame clones, not every one. For V, J and clone size, that table is used; D and trimming come from the DNA. Here the sample spans around 60,000 clones, 90% being singletons. Germline V gene lookup returns CDR1 GTSNPN and CDR2 SVGIG (reference sequence). This CDR3 comprises 14 residues. Trimming left V 2 bases short and J 2 bases short, with 10 bases between. This chain links TRBV30 with TRBJ1-3; D is perhaps TRBD1 (5 bases). This sequence originates from a man aged 55-75 years with active COVID-19. Sequencing was done on a sample of peripheral blood. CDR3: CAWSSSGTGNTIYF. The CDR3 DNA follows: TGTGCCTGGAGTTCCTCAGGGACTGGAAACACCATATATTTT.